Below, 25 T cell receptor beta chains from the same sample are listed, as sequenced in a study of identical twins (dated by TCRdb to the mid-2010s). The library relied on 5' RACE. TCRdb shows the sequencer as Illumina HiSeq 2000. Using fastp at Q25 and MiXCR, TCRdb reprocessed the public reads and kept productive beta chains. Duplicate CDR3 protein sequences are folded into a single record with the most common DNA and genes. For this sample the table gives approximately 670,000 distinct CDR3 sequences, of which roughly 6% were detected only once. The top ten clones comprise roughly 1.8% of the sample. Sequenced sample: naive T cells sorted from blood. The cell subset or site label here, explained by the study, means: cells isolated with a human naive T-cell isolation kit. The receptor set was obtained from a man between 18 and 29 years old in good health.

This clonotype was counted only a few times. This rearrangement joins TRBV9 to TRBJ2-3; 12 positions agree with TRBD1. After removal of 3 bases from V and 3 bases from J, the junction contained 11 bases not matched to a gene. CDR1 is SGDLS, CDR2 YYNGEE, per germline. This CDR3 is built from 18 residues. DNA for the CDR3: TGTGCCAGCAGCGGGGGCCCCGGGACAGGGGGCAAGACAGATACGCAGTATTTT. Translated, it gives CASSGGPGTGGKTDTQYF.

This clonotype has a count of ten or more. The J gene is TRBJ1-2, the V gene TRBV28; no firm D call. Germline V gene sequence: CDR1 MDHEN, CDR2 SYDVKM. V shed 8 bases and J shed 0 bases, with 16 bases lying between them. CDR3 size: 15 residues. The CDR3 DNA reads TGTGCCAGCGGACTCTCGGGGAGAGCTAACTATGGCTACACCTTC. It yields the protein CASGLSGRANYGYTF.

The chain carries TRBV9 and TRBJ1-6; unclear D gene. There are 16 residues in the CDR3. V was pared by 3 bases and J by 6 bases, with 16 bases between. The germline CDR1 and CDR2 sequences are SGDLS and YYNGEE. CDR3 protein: CASSARGGGFNSPLHF. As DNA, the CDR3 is TGTGCCAGCAGCGCCCGAGGAGGAGGATTTAATTCACCCCTCCACTTT.

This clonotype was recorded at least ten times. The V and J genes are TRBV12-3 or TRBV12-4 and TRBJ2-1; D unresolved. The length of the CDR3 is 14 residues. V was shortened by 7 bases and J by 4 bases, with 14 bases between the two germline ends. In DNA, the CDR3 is TGTGCCAGCACCCCTTTCCGCCGGTACAATGAGCAGTTCTTC. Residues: CASTPFRRYNEQFF.

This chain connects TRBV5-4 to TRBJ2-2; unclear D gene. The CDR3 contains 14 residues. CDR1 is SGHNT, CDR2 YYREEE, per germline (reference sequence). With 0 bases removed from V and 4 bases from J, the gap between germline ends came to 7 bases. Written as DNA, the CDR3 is TGTGCCAGCAGCTTGGAGGTTCTCACCGGGGAGCTGTTTTTT. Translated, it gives CASSLEVLTGELFF. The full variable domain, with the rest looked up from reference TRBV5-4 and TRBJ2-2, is ETGVTQSPTHLIKTRGQQVTLRCSSQSGHNTVSWYQQALGQGPQFIFQYYREEENGRGNFPPRFSGLQFPNYSSELNVNALELDDSALYLCASSLEVLTGELFFGEGSRLTVL.

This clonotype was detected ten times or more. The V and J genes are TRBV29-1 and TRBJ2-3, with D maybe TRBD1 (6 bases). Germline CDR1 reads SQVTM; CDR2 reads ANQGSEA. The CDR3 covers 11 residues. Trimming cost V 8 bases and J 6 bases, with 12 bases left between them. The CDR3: CSLLGADTQYF. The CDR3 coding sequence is TGCAGCCTGCTGGGGGCGGATACGCAGTATTTT.

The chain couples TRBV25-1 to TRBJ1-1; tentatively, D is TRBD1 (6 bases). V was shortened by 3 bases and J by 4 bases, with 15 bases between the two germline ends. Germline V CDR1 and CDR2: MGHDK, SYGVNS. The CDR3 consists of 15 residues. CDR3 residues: CASSDVQGDGTEAFF. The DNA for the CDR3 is TGTGCCAGCAGTGATGTACAGGGCGACGGCACTGAAGCTTTCTTT. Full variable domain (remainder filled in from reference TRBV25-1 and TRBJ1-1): EADIYQTPRYLVIGTGKKITLECSQTMGHDKMYWYQQDPGMELHLIHYSYGVNSTEKGDLSSESTVSRIRTEHFPLTLESARPSHTSQYLCASSDVQGDGTEAFFGQGTRLTVV.

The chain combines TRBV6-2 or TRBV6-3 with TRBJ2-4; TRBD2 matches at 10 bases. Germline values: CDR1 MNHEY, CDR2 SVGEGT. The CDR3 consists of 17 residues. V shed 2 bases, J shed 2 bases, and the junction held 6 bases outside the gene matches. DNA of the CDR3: TGTGCCAGCAGTTACATTCTAGCGGGAGTTTCCAAAAACATTCAGTACTTC. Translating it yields CASSYILAGVSKNIQYF.

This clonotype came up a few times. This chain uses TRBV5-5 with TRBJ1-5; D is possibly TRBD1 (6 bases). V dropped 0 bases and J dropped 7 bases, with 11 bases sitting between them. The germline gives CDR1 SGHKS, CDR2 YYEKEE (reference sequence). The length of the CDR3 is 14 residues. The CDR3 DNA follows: TGTGCCAGCAGCTTGGGACAGGTCCGCCAGCCCCAGCATTTT. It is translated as CASSLGQVRQPQHF.

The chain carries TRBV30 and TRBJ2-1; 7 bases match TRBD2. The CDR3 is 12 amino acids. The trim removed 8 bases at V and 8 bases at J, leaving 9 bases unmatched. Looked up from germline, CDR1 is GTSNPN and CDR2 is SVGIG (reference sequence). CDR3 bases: TGTGCCGGGACCTCTAGCGGCGATGAGCAGTTCTTC. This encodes CAGTSSGDEQFF.

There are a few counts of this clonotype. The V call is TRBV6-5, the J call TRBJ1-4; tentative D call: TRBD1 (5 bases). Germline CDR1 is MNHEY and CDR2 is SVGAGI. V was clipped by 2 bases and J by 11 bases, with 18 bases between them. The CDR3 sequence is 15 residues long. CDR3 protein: CASSYIEQGGGKLFF. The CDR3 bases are TGTGCCAGCAGTTACATCGAGCAGGGCGGAGGGAAACTGTTTTTT.

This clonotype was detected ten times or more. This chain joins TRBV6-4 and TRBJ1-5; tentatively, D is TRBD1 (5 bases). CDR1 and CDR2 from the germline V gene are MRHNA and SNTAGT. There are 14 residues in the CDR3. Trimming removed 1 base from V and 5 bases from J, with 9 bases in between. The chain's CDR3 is CASSDFRVDQPQHF. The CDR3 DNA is TGTGCCAGCAGTGACTTCAGGGTCGATCAGCCCCAGCATTTT.

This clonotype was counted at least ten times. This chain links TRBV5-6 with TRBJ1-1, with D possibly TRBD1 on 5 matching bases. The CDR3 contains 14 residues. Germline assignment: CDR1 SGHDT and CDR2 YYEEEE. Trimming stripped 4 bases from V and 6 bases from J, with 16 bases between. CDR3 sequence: CASSAPGFQPEAFF. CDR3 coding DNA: TGTGCCAGCAGCGCCCCAGGGTTCCAGCCTGAAGCTTTCTTT. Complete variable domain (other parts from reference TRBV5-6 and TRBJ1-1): DAGVTQSPTHLIKTRGQQVTLRCSPKSGHDTVSWYQQALGQGPQFIFQYYEEEERQRGNFPDRFSGHQFPNYSSELNVNALLLGDSALYLCASSAPGFQPEAFFGQGTRLTVV.

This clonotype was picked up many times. CDR3 in DNA: TGTGCCAGCAGCACGACAGGGTCGCACACCGGGGAGCTGTTTTTT. It is translated as CASSTTGSHTGELFF. The V gene is TRBV27, the J gene TRBJ2-2; 7 bases are a match to TRBD1. CDR3 size: 15 residues. CDR1 and CDR2 (germline): MNHEY, SMNVEV (reference sequence). V shed 6 bases, J shed 3 bases, and the junction held 7 bases outside the gene matches.

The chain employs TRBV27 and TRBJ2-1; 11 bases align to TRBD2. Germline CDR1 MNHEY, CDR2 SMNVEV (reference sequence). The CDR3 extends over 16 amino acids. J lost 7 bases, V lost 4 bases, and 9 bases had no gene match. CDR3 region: CASSSRLAGLRNEQFF. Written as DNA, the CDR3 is TGTGCCAGCAGTTCACGACTAGCGGGACTGCGGAATGAGCAGTTCTTC.

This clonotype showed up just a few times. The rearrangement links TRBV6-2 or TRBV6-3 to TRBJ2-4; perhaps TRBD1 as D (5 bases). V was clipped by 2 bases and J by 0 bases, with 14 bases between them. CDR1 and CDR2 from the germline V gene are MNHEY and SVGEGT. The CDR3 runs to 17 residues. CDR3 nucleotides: TGTGCCAGCAGTTACGGGGCGGCCAACCTAGCCAAAAACATTCAGTACTTC. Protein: CASSYGAANLAKNIQYF.

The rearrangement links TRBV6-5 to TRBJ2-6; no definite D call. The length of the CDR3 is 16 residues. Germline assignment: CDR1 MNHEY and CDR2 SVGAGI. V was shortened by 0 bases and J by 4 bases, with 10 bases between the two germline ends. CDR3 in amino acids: CASSYSQMTGANVLTF. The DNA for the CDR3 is TGTGCCAGCAGTTACTCCCAAATGACCGGGGCCAACGTCCTGACTTTC.

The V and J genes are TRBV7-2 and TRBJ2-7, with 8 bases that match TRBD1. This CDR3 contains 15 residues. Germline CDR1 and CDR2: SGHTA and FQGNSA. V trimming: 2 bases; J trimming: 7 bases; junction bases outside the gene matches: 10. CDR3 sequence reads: CASSLPDRERREQYF. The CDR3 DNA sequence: TGTGCCAGCAGCTTACCGGACAGGGAAAGGAGGGAGCAGTACTTC.

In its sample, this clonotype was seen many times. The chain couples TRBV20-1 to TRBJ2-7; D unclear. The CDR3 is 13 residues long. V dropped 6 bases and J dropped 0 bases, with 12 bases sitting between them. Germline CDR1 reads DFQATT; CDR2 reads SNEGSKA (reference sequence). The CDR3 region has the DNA TGCAGTGCAAGACCCCGTTCCTCCTACGAGCAGTACTTC. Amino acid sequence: CSARPRSSYEQYF.

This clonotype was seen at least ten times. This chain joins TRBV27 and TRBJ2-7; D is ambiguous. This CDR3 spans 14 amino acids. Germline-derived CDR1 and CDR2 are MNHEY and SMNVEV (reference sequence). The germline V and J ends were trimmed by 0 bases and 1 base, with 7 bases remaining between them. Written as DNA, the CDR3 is TGTGCCAGCAGTTTATCCTCATTATCCTACGAGCAGTACTTC. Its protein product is CASSLSSLSYEQYF.

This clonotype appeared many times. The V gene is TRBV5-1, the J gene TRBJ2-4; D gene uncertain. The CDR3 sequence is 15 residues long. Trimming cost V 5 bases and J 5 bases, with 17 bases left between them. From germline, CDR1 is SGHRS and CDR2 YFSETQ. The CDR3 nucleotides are TGCGCCAGCAGTCGTGACTGGGTTCCACAAAACATTCAGTACTTC. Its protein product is CASSRDWVPQNIQYF.

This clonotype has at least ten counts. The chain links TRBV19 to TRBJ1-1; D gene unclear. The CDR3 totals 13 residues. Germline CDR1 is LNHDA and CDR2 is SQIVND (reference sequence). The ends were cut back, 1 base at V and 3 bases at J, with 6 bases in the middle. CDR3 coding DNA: TGTGCCAGTAGTATAGCTTTGGACACTGAAGCTTTCTTT. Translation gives CASSIALDTEAFF.

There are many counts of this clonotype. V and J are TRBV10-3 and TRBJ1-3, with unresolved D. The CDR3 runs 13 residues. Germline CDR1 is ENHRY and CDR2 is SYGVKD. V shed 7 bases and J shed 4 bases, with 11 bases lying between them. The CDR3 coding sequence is TGTGCCATCACCCCTCAGTTAGGAAACACCATATATTTT. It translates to CAITPQLGNTIYF.

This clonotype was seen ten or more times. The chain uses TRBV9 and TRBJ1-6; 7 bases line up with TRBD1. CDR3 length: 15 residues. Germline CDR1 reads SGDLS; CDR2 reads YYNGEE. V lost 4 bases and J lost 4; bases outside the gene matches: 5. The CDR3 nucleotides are TGTGCCAGCAGCTTTGGGACAGCTTATAATTCACCCCTCCACTTT. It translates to CASSFGTAYNSPLHF. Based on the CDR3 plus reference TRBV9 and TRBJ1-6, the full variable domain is DSGVTQTPKHLITATGQRVTLRCSPRSGDLSVYWYQQSLDQGLQFLIQYYNGEERAKGNILERFSAQQFPDLHSELNLSSLELGDSALYFCASSFGTAYNSPLHFGNGTRLTVT.

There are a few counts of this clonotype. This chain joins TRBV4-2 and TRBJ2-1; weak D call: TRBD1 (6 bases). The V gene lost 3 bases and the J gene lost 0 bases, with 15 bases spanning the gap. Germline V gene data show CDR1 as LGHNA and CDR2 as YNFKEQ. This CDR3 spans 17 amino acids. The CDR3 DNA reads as TGTGCCAGCAGCCAGGGCCCCCAGGGGAGCTCCTACAATGAGCAGTTCTTC. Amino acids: CASSQGPQGSSYNEQFF.